The source of this T cell receptor beta chain is a study of metastatic and nonmetastatic thyroid tumors. None of the patients had undergone any treatment ahead of thyroid surgery. The V end lost 4 bases, the J end lost 9 bases, and 8 bases lay between the germline ends. CDR1 SGDLS and CDR2 YYNGEE come from the germline V gene. CDR3 size: 11 residues. This clone has more than one count but fewer than ten. TCRdb redid the clone calls on the PCR reads using MiXCR. The data contain about 17,000 clones, roughly a quarter of them singletons. This clonotype was sampled from a female donor with papillary thyroid cancer or a benign thyroid nodule (not recorded which). Some clones in this sample may be carry-over from other donors' samples. Sequencing was carried out using tumor tissue. V and J are TRBV9 and TRBJ2-1; D is unclear. Written as DNA, the CDR3 is TGTGCCAGCAGCCGGACCAGTGAGCAGTTCTTC. Amino acids: CASSRTSEQFF.